The clone carrying this T cell receptor beta chain appeared a few times. What it binds is unknown. These data belong to a study of cytomegalovirus exposure and HLA in healthy donors. Overall study findings and caveats: Highly shared variants forming one cluster were likely a sequencing artifact. Reportedly, TCR beta sequences accurately predicted HLA-A and HLA-B alleles in most subjects. As immune exposure information, only CMV serostatus was available.

60 Vbeta and 13 Jbeta primers were used in PCR. Repertoires were generated with immunoSEQ multiplex PCR, while TCRdb's copy carries only in-frame clones and drops some. The data show 140,000 to 150,000 clones, with 65% to 75% seen just once and around 4% held by the top ten. Sequenced material: PBMCs. The sequence was obtained from a man in his sixties in good health and CMV-seronegative.

The CDR3 region has the DNA TGTGCCAGCAGTCCCGGGACAGGGAGTGTCTATGGCTACACCTTC. It encodes CASSPGTGSVYGYTF. The chain employs TRBV27 and TRBJ1-2; 9 bases are a match to TRBD1. V was pared by 5 bases and J by 4 bases, with 8 bases of the junction left unmatched. The CDR3 consists of 15 residues. In germline, CDR1 is MNHEY, CDR2 SMNVEV (reference sequence).